This is a list of T cell receptor beta chains from one sample in a study of blood T cell repertoires in COVID-19. TCRdb's table, derived via immunoSEQ multiplex PCR, lists solely in-frame clones and lacks some. The sample carries about 59,000 clones, approximately 90% recorded once. The material sequenced was peripheral blood. The receptors were sampled from a man aged 80 or over with acute or convalescent COVID-19. CDR3s include the opening cysteine and the closing phenylalanine or tryptophan.

v_call	cdr3_length	j_call	cdr3_aa
TRBV3-1/TRBV3-2	16	TRBJ2-7	CASSLSIPGQGYEQYF
TRBV30	13	TRBJ1-4	CAWRRGLLEKLFF
TRBV18	18	TRBJ2-3	CASSRTSGGPGGADTQYF
TRBV11-2	16	TRBJ2-1	CASTPGGRSSYNEQFF
TRBV9	17	TRBJ2-2	CASSSRRGGRDTGELFF
TRBV6-5	14	TRBJ2-7	CASSSRGGAFEQYF
TRBV6-2/TRBV6-3	15	TRBJ1-5	CASSPSRGSNQPQHF
TRBV7-2	14	TRBJ2-5	CASSLGAAQETQYF
TRBV28	16	TRBJ2-6	CASSLTESSGANVLTF
TRBV13	15	TRBJ1-4	CASSLKGGGNEKLFF
TRBV18	17	TRBJ1-3	CASSPNSRSSSGNTIYF
TRBV10-3	14	TRBJ2-5	CAISEGGWGETQYF
TRBV14	19	TRBJ2-3	CASSQDSGLAGISTDTQYF
TRBV30	12	TRBJ1-1	CAANRGGTEAFF
TRBV7-9	15	TRBJ1-2	CASSPAGQQTSGYTF
TRBV3-1/TRBV3-2	15	TRBJ2-2	CASSPLRGGTGELFF
TRBV5-1	15	TRBJ1-2	CASRTVPDTNYGYTF
TRBV24-1	16	TRBJ2-1	CATSDLRGDSYNEQFF
TRBV2	17	TRBJ1-1	CASSNGGFAPRKSEAFF
TRBV11-3	20	TRBJ2-3	CASSLEVVFSDTRSQDTQYF
TRBV9	15	TRBJ1-2	CASSVAQGDSYGYTF
TRBV5-1	14	TRBJ1-5	CASSLDSGGQPQHF
TRBV3-1/TRBV3-2	16	TRBJ1-2	CASSPPYRGSNYGYTF
TRBV3-1/TRBV3-2	16	TRBJ2-1	CASSQGTGGFYNEQFF
TRBV15	12	TRBJ1-1	CATSRYRDEAFF
TRBV10-3	15	TRBJ2-2	CAISEGAGDTGELFF
TRBV24-1	15	TRBJ2-2	CATGTTGADTGELFF
TRBV6-1	14	TRBJ1-2	CASSELGREYGYTF
TRBV24-1	17	TRBJ2-5	CATSDSSGQGYQETQYF
TRBV4-1	16	TRBJ2-7	CASSQSGTGTRGEQYF
TRBV7-3	13	TRBJ2-1	CASSGGEYNEQFF
TRBV11-2	14	TRBJ1-3	CASTRGSSGNTIYF
TRBV5-4	15	TRBJ2-5	CASSAQTGGSETQYF
TRBV7-2	14	TRBJ1-1	CASSLEGTATEAFF
TRBV11-2	15	TRBJ2-1	CASSQVSSSYNEQFF
TRBV11-3	13	TRBJ2-7	CASSLESGYEQYF
TRBV5-1	18	TRBJ2-6	CASKTGTRNSSGANVLTF